These T cell receptor beta chains were read from a single sample in a study of shared clonotypes between healthy human individuals. Clones were sequenced by immunoSEQ multiplex PCR, and TCRdb holds only the in-frame ones, with some missing. There are millions of clones in the sample; around 96% occur only once, and more than 0.95% lies in the top ten. Sample: naive CD8+ T cells sorted from blood. These receptors all stem from a man younger than 35 in good health. CDR3s include the opening cysteine and the closing phenylalanine or tryptophan. The order of the fields is V gene, clone size, J gene, D gene, CDR3 protein, CDR3 DNA. A D gene is named only where the DNA matches it firmly. Only part of the rows carry a size: once, few, many, or a class if the clone is expanded.

v_call: TRBV6-6
clone_size: NA
j_call: TRBJ2-1
d_call: NA
cdr3_aa: CASSPSGVRSYNEQFF
cdr3_nt: TGTGCCAGCAGTCCTTCGGGAGTTCGCTCCTACAATGAGCAGTTCTTC

v_call: TRBV4-1
clone_size: NA
j_call: TRBJ2-1
d_call: NA
cdr3_aa: CASSPETGTLTYNEQFF
cdr3_nt: TGCGCCAGCAGCCCGGAGACCGGGACTCTTACCTACAATGAGCAGTTCTTC

v_call: TRBV27
clone_size: NA
j_call: TRBJ2-2
d_call: NA
cdr3_aa: CASSFEGVPGELFF
cdr3_nt: TGTGCCAGCAGTTTTGAAGGGGTTCCCGGGGAGCTGTTTTTT

v_call: TRBV5-6
clone_size: NA
j_call: TRBJ2-5
d_call: NA
cdr3_aa: CASSLGRYQETQYF
cdr3_nt: TGTGCCAGCAGCTTGGGGCGGTACCAAGAGACCCAGTACTTC

v_call: TRBV6-5
clone_size: NA
j_call: TRBJ2-1
d_call: TRBD2
cdr3_aa: CASSSTSGRYNEQFF
cdr3_nt: TGTGCCAGCAGTTCGACTAGCGGGCGCTACAATGAGCAGTTCTTC

v_call: TRBV7-9
clone_size: once
j_call: TRBJ2-7
d_call: NA
cdr3_aa: CASSLGADYEQYF
cdr3_nt: TGTGCCAGCAGCTTAGGCGCGGATTACGAGCAGTACTTC

v_call: TRBV5-1
clone_size: few
j_call: TRBJ1-2
d_call: TRBD1
cdr3_aa: CASSPGAGTGATF
cdr3_nt: TGCGCCAGCAGCCCAGGGGCCGGGACAGGGGCCACCTTC

v_call: TRBV7-9
clone_size: NA
j_call: TRBJ1-3
d_call: NA
cdr3_aa: CASSQWAGVSSGNTIYF
cdr3_nt: TGTGCCAGCAGTCAGTGGGCAGGGGTGAGCTCTGGAAACACCATATATTTT

v_call: TRBV5-1
clone_size: NA
j_call: TRBJ2-7
d_call: TRBD2
cdr3_aa: CASSHGLAGGIYEQYF
cdr3_nt: TGCGCCAGCAGCCATGGACTAGCGGGGGGAATCTACGAGCAGTACTTC

v_call: TRBV5-4
clone_size: NA
j_call: TRBJ2-7
d_call: NA
cdr3_aa: CASSLRYGYEQYF
cdr3_nt: TGTGCCAGCAGCTTGAGGTACGGATACGAGCAGTACTTC

v_call: TRBV28
clone_size: NA
j_call: TRBJ1-5
d_call: TRBD1
cdr3_aa: CASSLGTGFSNQPQHF
cdr3_nt: TGTGCCAGCAGTTTAGGGACAGGGTTTAGCAATCAGCCCCAGCATTTT

v_call: TRBV11-3
clone_size: few
j_call: TRBJ1-1
d_call: NA
cdr3_aa: CASSSTGHNTEAFF
cdr3_nt: TGTGCCAGCAGCTCGACAGGTCACAACACTGAAGCTTTCTTT

v_call: TRBV12-2
clone_size: NA
j_call: TRBJ2-7
d_call: NA
cdr3_aa: CASRLYPRDRVYF
cdr3_nt: TGTGCAAGTCGCTTATACCCGCGGGACAGGGTGTACTTC